This T cell receptor (beta chain) was sequenced during a study of early T cells in non-severe SARS-CoV-2 infection. CDR1 is SGHTS, CDR2 YDEGEE, per germline. CDR3 size: 15 residues. V was pared by 3 bases and J by 0 bases, with 12 bases between. Attached unique molecular identifiers marked individual cDNA molecules. Each CDR3 protein gets one entry after TCRdb re-called the 5' RACE reads with MiXCR. The top ten clones hold around 17% of a sample with 45,000 to 75,000 distinct CDR3 sequences, 8% to 9.5% of them seen once. The TCR comes from an adult who was a healthcare worker with PCR-confirmed SARS-CoV-2 infection or an uninfected control (not recorded which). The chain combines TRBV5-8 with TRBJ1-2; maybe TRBD1 (6 bases). The material sequenced was whole blood. The CDR3 protein is CASSYDRTANYGYTF. The CDR3 DNA sequence: TGTGCCAGCAGCTACGACAGGACAGCTAACTATGGCTACACCTTC.